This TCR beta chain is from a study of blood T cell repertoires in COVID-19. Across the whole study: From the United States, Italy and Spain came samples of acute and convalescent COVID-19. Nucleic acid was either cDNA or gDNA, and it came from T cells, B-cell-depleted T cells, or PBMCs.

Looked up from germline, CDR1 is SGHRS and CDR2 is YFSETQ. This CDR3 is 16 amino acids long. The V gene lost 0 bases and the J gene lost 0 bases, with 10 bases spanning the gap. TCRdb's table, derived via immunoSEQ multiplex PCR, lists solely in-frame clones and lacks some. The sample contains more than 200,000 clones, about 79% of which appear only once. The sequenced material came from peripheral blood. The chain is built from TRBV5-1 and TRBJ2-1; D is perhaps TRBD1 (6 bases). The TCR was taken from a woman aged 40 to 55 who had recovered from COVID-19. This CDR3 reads CASSLAGDNSYNEQFF. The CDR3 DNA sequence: TGCGCCAGCAGCTTGGCAGGGGATAACTCCTACAATGAGCAGTTCTTC.